This T cell receptor beta chain originates from a study of neurological immune-mediated disorders (dated by TCRdb to about 2019). With regard to the full study: Among the roughly 35 multiple sclerosis patients, about 30 had relapsing-remitting MS and 3 had secondary progressive MS. Peripheral blood TCR-beta repertoires from HTLV-I-associated myelopathy (HAM/TSP) patients, multiple sclerosis patients and healthy controls were compared by UMI-based sequencing. The approximately 100 TCR-beta libraries included longitudinal samples, technical triplicates and paired sorted CD4+ and CD8+ T-cell subsets alongside PBMC samples. Each longitudinal HAM/TSP and healthy donor was sampled at 3 time-points spaced at roughly 3-40 month intervals. Of the roughly 71 subjects in the cohort, about 14 were HAM/TSP patients, about 34 were multiple sclerosis patients, and some 20 were healthy controls.

In this sample, this clonotype turned up many times. The antigen it binds to is not known. Base qualities were left out, and no much larger clone turns up one base away. To synthesize cDNA, template-switch 5'RACE was performed with a primer carrying a 10-nucleotide random unique molecular identifier so that each TCR transcript was tagged. Each sequencing run produced over 170 million TCR-beta sequences covering 15-18 subjects. Total RNA was extracted with the RNeasy kit. The KAPA Real-time Library Amplification kit was used to amplify TCR-beta VDJ regions with primers for the TCR constant region and the 5'RACE anchor. A first PCR added sample indexes and Illumina adaptors, and a second PCR then raised library yield. The roughly 650 bp TCR product was size-selected on a 2% E-gel SizeSelection system after Ampure bead purification. Before pooling, libraries had their quality checked on a Bioanalyzer, their concentration measured with Qubit, and their quantity determined with the Kapa Library Quantification kit. Paired-end 2 x 150 bp sequencing of the libraries was performed on an Illumina HiSeq 2500. To increase sequence diversity, 25-30% phiX was spiked into each library pool. As for how the authors treated the data: Quality-filtered reads were processed with the UMI-based MiGEC pipeline, which removed over 85% of raw TCR sequences during error correction. IMGT germline references were used for alignment of VDJ genes, and clonotypes were defined by a unique CDR3 amino acid sequence together with V-J genes. Clonal expansion, Shannon diversity and CDR3 relatedness (CalcPairwiseDistances, ClusterSamples) were evaluated with VDJtools, and phylogenetic trees were built with CLCbio workbench. A clone was classed as expanded if it had 8 or more unique UMIs, a cutoff based on coefficient-of-variation modelling across technical triplicates. The public reads were quality trimmed at Q25 with fastp and then assembled into clones with MiXCR by TCRdb, keeping productive beta chains. A single entry per CDR3 protein holds the most common genes and DNA from its merged rows. TCRdb, not the authors, supplied the V and J calls. Recorded for this sample are about 80,000 distinct CDR3 sequences; 5.8% of them occurred a single time. The ten largest clones take up roughly 7.3% of the sample.

General findings and caveats noted by the study authors: No identical CDR3 amino acid sequences were found to be shared among expanded clones across subjects, suggesting that TCR-beta repertoires were private in all groups. TCR clonal expansion was highest in HAM/TSP patients and lowest in MS patients, with MS patients falling below even healthy controls. The MS cluster showed no association with clinical or MRI features, and the authors stated that larger cohorts are needed. Phylogenetic analysis grouped repertoires from 18 of 34 MS patients into a cluster of related CDR3 sequences, suggesting a possible repertoire-level signature.

The time point tag for this specimen amounts to: longitudinal time-point 2. For unsorted PBMC libraries, 2 million PBMCs were used after storage in RNAlater at -80 degrees C until RNA extraction. Multiple sclerosis patients were enrolled in a US clinical protocol evaluating disease progression by magnetic resonance imaging. Peripheral blood was subjected to Ficoll-Hypaque density gradient centrifugation to isolate PBMCs, which were then cryopreserved in liquid nitrogen. V drops 2 bases and J drops 4 bases, leaving 5 bases in between. Sequences MNHEY (CDR1) and SVGAGI (CDR2) are obtained from the germline V gene. The CDR3 runs 12 amino acids, cysteine and phenylalanine included. The kept DNA is CDR3 alone, 36 bases in frame from the first base.

The V gene is TRBV6-5 and the J gene is TRBJ2-5; the D gene lacks a confident call. This clonotype was sampled from a woman in her sixties with multiple sclerosis. Sequenced: PBMCs. The bases read TGTGCCAGCAGTTACATCGGAGAGACCCAGTACTTC. The translation is CASSYIGETQYF.